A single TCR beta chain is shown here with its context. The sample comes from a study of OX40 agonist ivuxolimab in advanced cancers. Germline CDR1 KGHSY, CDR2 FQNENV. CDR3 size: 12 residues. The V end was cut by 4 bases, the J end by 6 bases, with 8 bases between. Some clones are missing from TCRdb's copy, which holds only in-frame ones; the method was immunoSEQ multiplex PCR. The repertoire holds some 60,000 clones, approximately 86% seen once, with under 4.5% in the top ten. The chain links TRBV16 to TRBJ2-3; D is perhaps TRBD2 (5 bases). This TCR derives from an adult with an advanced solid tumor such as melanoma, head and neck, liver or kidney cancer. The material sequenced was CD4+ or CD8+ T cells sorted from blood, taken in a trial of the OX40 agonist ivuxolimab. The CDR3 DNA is TGTGCCAGCAGCCGAACGGGGGATACGCAGTATTTT. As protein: CASSRTGDTQYF.